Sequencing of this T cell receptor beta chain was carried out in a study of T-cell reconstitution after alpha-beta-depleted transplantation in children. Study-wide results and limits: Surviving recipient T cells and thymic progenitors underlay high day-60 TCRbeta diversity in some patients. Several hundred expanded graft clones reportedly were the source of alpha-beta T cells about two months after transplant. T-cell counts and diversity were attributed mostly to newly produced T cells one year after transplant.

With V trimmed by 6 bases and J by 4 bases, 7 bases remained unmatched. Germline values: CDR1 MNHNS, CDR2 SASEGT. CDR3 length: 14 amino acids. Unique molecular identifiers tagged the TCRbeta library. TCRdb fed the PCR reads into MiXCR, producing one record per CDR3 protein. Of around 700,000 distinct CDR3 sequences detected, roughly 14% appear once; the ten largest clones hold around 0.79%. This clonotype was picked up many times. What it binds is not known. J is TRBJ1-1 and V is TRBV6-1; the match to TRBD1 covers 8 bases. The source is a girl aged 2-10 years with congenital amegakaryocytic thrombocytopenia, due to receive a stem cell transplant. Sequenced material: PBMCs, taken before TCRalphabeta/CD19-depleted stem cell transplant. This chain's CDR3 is CASRTPGQATEAFF. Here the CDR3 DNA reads TGTGCCAGCAGGACTCCGGGACAGGCCACTGAAGCTTTCTTT.